The T cell receptor beta chain described here comes from a study of shared clonotypes between healthy human individuals. The CD4+ fraction was divided into a CD45RA+ naive subset and a CD45RA-negative memory subset. From germline, CDR1 is MDHEN and CDR2 SYDVKM. This CDR3 spans 21 amino acids. V dropped 2 bases and J dropped 6; count of bases not matched to a gene: 24. Genomic DNA belonging to each subset was distributed in equal measure over several immunoSEQ plates. Profiling relied on immunoSEQ multiplex PCR, and the TCRdb table lists in-frame clones only, not all of them. The repertoire holds about 2.3 million clones, with roughly 93% as singletons.

What was sequenced was naive CD4+ T cells from PBMCs. Subset of the sample: CD45RA+ positively selected. This chain connects TRBV28 to TRBJ2-4, with TRBD1 matching 8 bases. The sequence was obtained from a man aged 18 to 29 in good health. Some clones in this sample may be carry-over from other donors' samples. This CDR3 is CASSLISSGQGWGWHSNIQYF. CDR3 DNA: TGTGCCAGCAGTTTAATTTCTTCTGGACAGGGCTGGGGATGGCACTCAAACATTCAGTACTTC.